Sequencing of this T cell receptor (beta chain) was carried out in a study of monozygotic twins with inflammatory bowel disease. From its re-call of the 5' RACE reads, TCRdb lists each CDR3 protein once, without DNA. This listing includes 150,000 to 200,000 distinct CDR3 sequences. As concerns this clonotype: Its antigen is as yet unknown.

Germline V CDR1 and CDR2: SEHNR, FQNEAQ (reference sequence). The CDR3 covers 15 residues. Study conclusions and caveats: Clonotype overlap with others was lower in IBD patients than in healthy twins, a difference that was greatest with disease activity.

The origin of this receptor is a human donor with ulcerative colitis or Crohn's disease, or a healthy co-twin of an affected twin (not recorded which). The V and J genes are TRBV7-9 and TRBJ1-1; TCRdb picks TRBD1, but there is no DNA to check that call. The sample consisted of blood. The CDR3: CASSLAQGMNTEAFF.